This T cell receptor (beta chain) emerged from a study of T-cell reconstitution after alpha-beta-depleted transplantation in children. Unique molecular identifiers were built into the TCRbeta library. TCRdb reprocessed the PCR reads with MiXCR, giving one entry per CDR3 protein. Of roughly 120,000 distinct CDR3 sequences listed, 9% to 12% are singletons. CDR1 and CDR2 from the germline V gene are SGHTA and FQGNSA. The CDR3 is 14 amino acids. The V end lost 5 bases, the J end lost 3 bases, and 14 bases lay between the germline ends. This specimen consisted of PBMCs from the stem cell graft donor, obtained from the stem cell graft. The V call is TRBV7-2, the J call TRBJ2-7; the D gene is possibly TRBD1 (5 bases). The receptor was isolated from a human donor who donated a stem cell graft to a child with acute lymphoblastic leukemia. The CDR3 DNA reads TGTGCCAGCAGCCTCGAGACAGAATACTACGAGCAGTACTTC. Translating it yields CASSLETEYYEQYF.